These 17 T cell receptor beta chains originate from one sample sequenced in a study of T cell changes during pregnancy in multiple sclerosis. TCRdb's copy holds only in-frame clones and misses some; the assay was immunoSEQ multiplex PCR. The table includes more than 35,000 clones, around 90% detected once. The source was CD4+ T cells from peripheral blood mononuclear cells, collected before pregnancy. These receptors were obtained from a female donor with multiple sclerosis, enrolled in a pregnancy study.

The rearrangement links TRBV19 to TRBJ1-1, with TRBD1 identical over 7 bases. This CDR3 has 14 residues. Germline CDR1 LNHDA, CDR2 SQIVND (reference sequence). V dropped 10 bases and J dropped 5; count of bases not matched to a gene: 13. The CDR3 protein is CATGTAGLMTEAFF. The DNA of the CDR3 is TGTGCCACCGGGACAGCCGGCTTAATGACTGAAGCTTTCTTT.

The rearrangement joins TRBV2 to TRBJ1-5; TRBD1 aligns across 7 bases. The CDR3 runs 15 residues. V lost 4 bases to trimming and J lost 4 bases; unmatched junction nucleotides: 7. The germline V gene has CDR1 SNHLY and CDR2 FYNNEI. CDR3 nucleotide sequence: TGTGCCAGCAGTGCCGACAGGGAAGGGAATCAGCCCCAGCATTTT. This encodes CASSADREGNQPQHF.

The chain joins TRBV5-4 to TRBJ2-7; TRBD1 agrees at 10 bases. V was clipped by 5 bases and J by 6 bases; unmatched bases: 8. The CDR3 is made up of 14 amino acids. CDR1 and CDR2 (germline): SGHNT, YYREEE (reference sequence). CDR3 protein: CASSWGQGISEQYF. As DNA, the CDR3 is TGTGCCAGCAGTTGGGGACAGGGGATAAGCGAGCAGTACTTC.

In DNA, the CDR3 is TGTGCCATCAGTGATTCTAGGGGCTCCTACGAGCAGTACTTC. Its translation is CAISDSRGSYEQYF. This chain links TRBV10-3 with TRBJ2-7; D is perhaps TRBD1 (5 bases). The CDR3 consists of 14 residues. CDR1 is ENHRY and CDR2 is SYGVKD in the germline V gene. V was shortened by 3 bases and J by 0 bases, with 9 bases between the two germline ends.

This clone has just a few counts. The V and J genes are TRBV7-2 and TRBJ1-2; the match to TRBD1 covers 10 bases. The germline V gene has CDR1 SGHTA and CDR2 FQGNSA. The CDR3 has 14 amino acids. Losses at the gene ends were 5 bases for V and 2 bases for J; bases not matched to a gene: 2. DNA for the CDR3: TGTGCCAGCAGCGGGGACAGGGGCAACTATGGCTACACCTTC. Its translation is CASSGDRGNYGYTF. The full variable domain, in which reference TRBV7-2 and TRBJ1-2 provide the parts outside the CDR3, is GAGVSQSPSNKVTEKGKDVELRCDPISGHTALYWYRQSLGQGLEFLIYFQGNSAPDKSGLPSDRFSAERTGGSVSTLTIQRTQQEDSAVYLCASSGDRGNYGYTFGSGTRLTVV.

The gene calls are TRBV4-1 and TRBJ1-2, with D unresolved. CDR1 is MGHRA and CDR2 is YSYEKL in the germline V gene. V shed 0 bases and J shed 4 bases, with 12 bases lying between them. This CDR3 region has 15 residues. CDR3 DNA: TGCGCCAGCAGCCAAGATAGAGGAAGGTTCTATGGCTACACCTTC. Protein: CASSQDRGRFYGYTF.

The CDR3 DNA reads TGTGCCAGTAGTGTCCCCGGGGTAAGCCAGTCACCCCTCCACTTT. Translated: CASSVPGVSQSPLHF. The J gene is TRBJ1-6, the V gene TRBV19; D unresolved. CDR1 LNHDA and CDR2 SQIVND come from the germline V gene (reference sequence). The CDR3 is made up of 15 amino acids. The ends were cut back, 5 bases at V and 10 bases at J, with 18 bases in the middle.

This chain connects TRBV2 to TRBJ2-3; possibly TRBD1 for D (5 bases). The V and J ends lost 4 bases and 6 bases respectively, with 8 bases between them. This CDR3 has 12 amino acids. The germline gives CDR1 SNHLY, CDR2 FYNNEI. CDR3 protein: CASSAAGDTQYF. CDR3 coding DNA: TGTGCCAGCAGTGCCGCAGGGGATACGCAGTATTTT. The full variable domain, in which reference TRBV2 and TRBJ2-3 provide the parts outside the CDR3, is EPEVTQTPSHQVTQMGQEVILRCVPISNHLYFYWYRQILGQKVEFLVSFYNNEISEKSEIFDDQFSVERPDGSNFTLKIRSTKLEDSAMYFCASSAAGDTQYFGPGTRLTVL.

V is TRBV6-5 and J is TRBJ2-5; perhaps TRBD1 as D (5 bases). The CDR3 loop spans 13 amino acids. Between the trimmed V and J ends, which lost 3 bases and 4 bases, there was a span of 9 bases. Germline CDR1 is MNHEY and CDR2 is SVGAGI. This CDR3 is CASSYFRGETQYF. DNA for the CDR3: TGTGCCAGCAGTTATTTTAGGGGAGAGACCCAGTACTTC.

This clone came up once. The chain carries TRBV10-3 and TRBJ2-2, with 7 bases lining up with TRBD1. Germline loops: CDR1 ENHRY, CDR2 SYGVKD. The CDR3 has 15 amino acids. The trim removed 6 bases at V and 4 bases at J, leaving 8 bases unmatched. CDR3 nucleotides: TGTGCCATCAGGACCGGGACAGACCCCACCGGGGAGCTGTTTTTT. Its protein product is CAIRTGTDPTGELFF.

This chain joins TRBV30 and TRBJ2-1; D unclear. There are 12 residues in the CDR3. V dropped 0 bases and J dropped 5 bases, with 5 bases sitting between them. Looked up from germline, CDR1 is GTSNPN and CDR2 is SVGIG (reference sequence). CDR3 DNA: TGTGCCTGGAGTGTTCAGAACAATGAGCAGTTCTTC. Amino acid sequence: CAWSVQNNEQFF.

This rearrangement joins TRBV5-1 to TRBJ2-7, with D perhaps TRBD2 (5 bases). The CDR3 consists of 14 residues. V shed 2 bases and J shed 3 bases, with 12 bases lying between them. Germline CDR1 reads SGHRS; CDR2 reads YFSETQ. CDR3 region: CASSFGLGSYEQYF. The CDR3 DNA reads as TGCGCCAGCAGCTTTGGACTGGGGAGCTACGAGCAGTACTTC.

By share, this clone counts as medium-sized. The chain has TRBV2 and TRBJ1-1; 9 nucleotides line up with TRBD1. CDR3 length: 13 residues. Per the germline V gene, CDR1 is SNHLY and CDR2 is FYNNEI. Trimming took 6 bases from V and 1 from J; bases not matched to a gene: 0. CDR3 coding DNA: TGTGCCAGCAGGGACAGGGGGAACACTGAAGCTTTCTTT. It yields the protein CASRDRGNTEAFF.

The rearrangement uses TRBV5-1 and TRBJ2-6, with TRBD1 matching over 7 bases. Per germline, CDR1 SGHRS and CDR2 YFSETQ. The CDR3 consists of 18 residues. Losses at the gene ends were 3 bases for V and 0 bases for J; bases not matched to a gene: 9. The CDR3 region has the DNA TGCGCCAGCAGCTCCCCGGGACAGAAGAGCTCTGGGGCCAACGTCCTGACTTTC. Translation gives CASSSPGQKSSGANVLTF.

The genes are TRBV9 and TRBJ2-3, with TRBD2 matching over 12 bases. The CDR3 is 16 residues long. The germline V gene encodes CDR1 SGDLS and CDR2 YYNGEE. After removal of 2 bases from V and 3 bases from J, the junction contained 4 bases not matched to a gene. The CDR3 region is CASSVQTSGGTDTQYF. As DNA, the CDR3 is TGTGCCAGCAGCGTCCAGACTAGCGGGGGTACAGATACGCAGTATTTT.

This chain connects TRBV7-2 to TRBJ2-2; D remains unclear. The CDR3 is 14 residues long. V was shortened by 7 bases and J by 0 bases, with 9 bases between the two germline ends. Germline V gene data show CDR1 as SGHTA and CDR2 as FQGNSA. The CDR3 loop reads CASTLTPNTGELFF. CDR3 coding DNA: TGTGCCAGCACCCTTACACCGAACACCGGGGAGCTGTTTTTT.

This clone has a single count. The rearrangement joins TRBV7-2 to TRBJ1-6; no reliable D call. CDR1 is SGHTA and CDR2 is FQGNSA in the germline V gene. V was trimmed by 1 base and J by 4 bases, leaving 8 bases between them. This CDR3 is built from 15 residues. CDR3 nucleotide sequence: TGTGCCAGCAGCTTAGGTTCCGGTTATAATTCACCCCTCCACTTT. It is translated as CASSLGSGYNSPLHF.